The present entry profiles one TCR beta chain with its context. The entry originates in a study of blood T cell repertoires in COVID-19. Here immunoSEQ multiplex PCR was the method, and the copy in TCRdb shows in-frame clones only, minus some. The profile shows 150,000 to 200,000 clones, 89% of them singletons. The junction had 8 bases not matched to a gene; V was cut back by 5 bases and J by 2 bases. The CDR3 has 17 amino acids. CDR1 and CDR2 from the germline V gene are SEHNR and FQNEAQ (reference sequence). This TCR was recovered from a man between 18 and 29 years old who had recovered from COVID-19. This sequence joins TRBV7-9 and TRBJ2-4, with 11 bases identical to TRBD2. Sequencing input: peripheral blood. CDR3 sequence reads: CASSVRLAGGTKNIQYF. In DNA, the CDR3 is TGTGCCAGCAGCGTCCGGCTAGCGGGAGGAACCAAAAACATTCAGTACTTC. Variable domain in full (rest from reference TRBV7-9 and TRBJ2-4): DTGVSQNPRHKITKRGQNVTFRCDPISEHNRLYWYRQTLGQGPEFLTYFQNEAQLEKSRLLSDRFSAERPKGSFSTLEIQRTEQGDSAMYLCASSVRLAGGTKNIQYFGAGTRLSVL.